This entry lists 25 T cell receptor beta chains sequenced from one sample in a study of shared clonotypes between healthy human individuals. Naive CD8 cells lacked CD45RO and underwent positive selection for CCR7, leaving out terminally differentiated effector memory CD45RA+ cells. Clones were read by immunoSEQ multiplex PCR, and TCRdb kept only the in-frame ones, dropping some. The table shows 500,000 to 700,000 clones, with 85% to 95% occurring only once. Input material: naive CD8+ T cells sorted from blood. Receptor source: a woman aged 25-40 years in good health.

The V and J genes are TRBV19 and TRBJ2-7; D may correspond to TRBD1 or TRBD2 (5 bases each). The length of the CDR3 is 18 residues. From germline, CDR1 is LNHDA and CDR2 SQIVND (reference sequence). V was cut by 7 bases and J by 3 bases, with 28 bases left in between. As DNA, the CDR3 is TGTGCCAGTAAGGGGCATAGTCTACCCGGAGGAAGAGGCTACGAGCAGTACTTC. It encodes CASKGHSLPGGRGYEQYF. The entire variable domain, with the rest obtained from reference TRBV19 and TRBJ2-7, is as follows: DGGITQSPKYLFRKEGQNVTLSCEQNLNHDAMYWYRQDPGQGLRLIYYSQIVNDFQKGDIAEGYSVSREKKESFPLTVTSAQKNPTAFYLCASKGHSLPGGRGYEQYFGPGTRLTVT.

This chain links TRBV6-6 with TRBJ1-2; no clear D. Looked up from germline, CDR1 is MNHNY and CDR2 is SVGAGI (reference sequence). Between the trimmed V and J ends, which lost 4 bases and 3 bases, there was a span of 12 bases. CDR3 length equals 14 residues. The CDR3 DNA reads as TGTGCCAGCAGTTGGACCTGGGAGGACTATGGCTACACCTTC. Protein sequence: CASSWTWEDYGYTF.

V usage is TRBV13 and J usage is TRBJ2-5, with 7 bases fitting TRBD2. V trimming: 3 bases; J trimming: 3 bases; junction bases outside the gene matches: 4. Germline loops: CDR1 PRHDT, CDR2 FYEKMQ (reference sequence). The CDR3 runs to 14 residues. The CDR3 spells CASSLGGGKETQYF. The CDR3 region has the DNA TGTGCCAGCAGCTTGGGGGGAGGGAAAGAGACCCAGTACTTC.

The V call is TRBV7-5, the J call TRBJ2-5; the D segment call TRBD1 is taken from the table without a DNA check. TRBV7-5 is a recognized pseudogene. CDR3 length: 14 residues. The CDR3 protein is CVRSSRGESETQYF. CDR3 sequence (DNA): TGTGTCAGAAGCTCCAGGGGAGAGTCAGAGACCCAGTACTTC.

The V and J genes are TRBV11-2 and TRBJ1-2, with TRBD1 identical over 7 bases. CDR1 is SGHAT and CDR2 is FQNNGV in the germline V gene. J gave up 3 bases and V 5 bases, and 18 bases lay outside the gene matches. The CDR3 contains 18 residues. CDR3 loop: CASSARGRGLEMDYGYTF. The DNA of the CDR3 is TGTGCCAGCAGCGCGAGGGGGCGCGGACTAGAAATGGACTATGGCTACACCTTC.

This chain uses TRBV28 with TRBJ2-3, with 8 bases aligning to TRBD2. This CDR3 has 15 residues. Germline loops: CDR1 MDHEN, CDR2 SYDVKM. Unmatched junction bases numbered 5, after V lost 2 bases and J lost 4 bases. CDR3 loop: CASSLAAGVSDTQYF. CDR3 nucleotide sequence: TGTGCCAGCAGTTTAGCAGCGGGAGTATCAGATACGCAGTATTTT.

The chain uses TRBV27 and TRBJ2-1; 8 bases fit TRBD2. The CDR3 spans 14 residues. With V trimmed by 7 bases and J by 8 bases, 10 bases remained unmatched. Germline lookup yields CDR1 MNHEY and CDR2 SMNVEV (reference sequence). The CDR3 region is CASKWAGGGYEQFF. The CDR3 DNA sequence: TGTGCCAGCAAGTGGGCGGGAGGAGGGTATGAGCAGTTCTTC.

This chain links TRBV19 with TRBJ1-1; maybe TRBD1 (5 bases). The CDR3 consists of 14 residues. The germline V gene encodes CDR1 LNHDA and CDR2 SQIVND (reference sequence). Trimming took 1 base from V and 3 from J, leaving 9 bases between them. The CDR3 here is CASSIVDSDTEAFF. DNA of the CDR3: TGTGCCAGTAGTATAGTTGACAGCGACACTGAAGCTTTCTTT.

The V gene is TRBV28, the J gene TRBJ1-3, with 10 bases that match TRBD1. CDR1 is MDHEN, CDR2 SYDVKM, per germline. The junction had 8 bases not matched to a gene; V was cut back by 5 bases and J by 4 bases. CDR3 size: 16 residues. CDR3 coding DNA: TGTGCCAGCAGTCTGACAGGGGGCGCGCAGGGAAACACCATATATTTT. Translating it yields CASSLTGGAQGNTIYF. Based on the CDR3 plus reference TRBV28 and TRBJ1-3, the full variable domain is DVKVTQSSRYLVKRTGEKVFLECVQDMDHENMFWYRQDPGLGLRLIYFSYDVKMKEKGDIPEGYSVSREKKERFSLILESASTNQTSMYLCASSLTGGAQGNTIYFGEGSWLTVV.

The chain employs TRBV7-8 and TRBJ1-1; D gene uncertain. V was cut by 3 bases and J by 0 bases, with 5 bases left in between. Germline loops: CDR1 SGHVS, CDR2 FQNEAQ. The CDR3 is made up of 13 amino acids. The CDR3 is CASSLDMNTEAFF. DNA for the CDR3: TGTGCCAGCAGCTTGGATATGAACACTGAAGCTTTCTTT.

The rearrangement links TRBV6-5 to TRBJ2-7; 7 bases map to TRBD1. The CDR3 extends over 13 amino acids. Germline lookup yields CDR1 MNHEY and CDR2 SVGAGI. V lost 6 bases and J lost 4; bases outside the gene matches: 6. The CDR3 region is CASSLRQGYEQYF. CDR3 coding DNA: TGTGCCAGCAGCCTCAGACAGGGTTACGAGCAGTACTTC.

The chain is built from TRBV5-8 and TRBJ2-5; 7 bases align to TRBD2. CDR3 length: 15 amino acids. The V gene's germline CDR1 is SGHTS and CDR2 YDEGEE. Trimming at V came to 3 bases and at J to 5 bases, leaving 10 bases not matched to a gene. CDR3 DNA sequence: TGTGCCAGCAGCTGGAACGGGGTCGGGGGGGAGACCCAGTACTTC. It yields the protein CASSWNGVGGETQYF.

The chain uses TRBV4-1 and TRBJ2-5; the D gene is possibly TRBD2 (7 bases). The V end was cut by 3 bases, the J end by 11 bases, with 13 bases between. This CDR3 is 12 amino acids long. Germline V gene data show CDR1 as MGHRA and CDR2 as YSYEKL. The CDR3 reads CASSQGAGEQYF. The CDR3 DNA reads as TGCGCCAGCAGCCAGGGGGCGGGGGAGCAGTACTTC.

J is TRBJ1-2 and V is TRBV30, with D possibly TRBD1 on 6 matching bases. The CDR3 runs to 14 residues. Germline CDR1 and CDR2: GTSNPN and SVGIG (reference sequence). V was trimmed by 7 bases and J by 4 bases, leaving 19 bases between them. The CDR3 nucleotides read TGTGCCTCTTCCAACAGGGCTACTACCTATGGCTACACCTTC. Its protein is CASSNRATTYGYTF.

The chain employs TRBV14 and TRBJ1-4, with D unclear. V gave up 2 bases and J gave up 3 bases, with 16 bases separating them. The CDR3 covers 17 residues. Germline V gives CDR1 SGHDN, CDR2 FVKESK. CDR3 amino acids: CASSQNLGYSPNEKLFF. CDR3 nucleotides: TGTGCCAGCAGCCAAAATCTAGGGTACAGTCCTAATGAAAAACTGTTTTTT.

The rearrangement joins TRBV4-1 to TRBJ2-3, with D hard to call. Trimming removed 8 bases at V and 0 bases at J, with 3 bases between. There are 11 residues in the CDR3. Looked up from germline, CDR1 is MGHRA and CDR2 is YSYEKL. CDR3 region: CASRSTDTQYF. CDR3 coding DNA: TGCGCCAGCCGGAGCACAGATACGCAGTATTTT.

The chain carries TRBV6-1 and TRBJ2-3; 8 bases map to TRBD2. The V gene's germline CDR1 is MNHNS and CDR2 SASEGT. Unmatched junction bases numbered 7, after V lost 6 bases and J lost 2 bases. CDR3 length: 15 amino acids. As DNA, the CDR3 is TGTGCCAGCAGGACCCTAGCGGGTTCCACAGATACGCAGTATTTT. It specifies CASRTLAGSTDTQYF.

This sequence joins TRBV25-1 and TRBJ2-5; 13 positions agree with TRBD2. The end of the DNA is better explained by TRBJ2-7, so the J call may be wrong. CDR3 length equals 15 residues. CDR1 and CDR2 (germline): MGHDK, SYGVNS. The CDR3 bases are TGTGCCAGCAGTGGGACTAGCGGGGGTTCCTACGAGCAGTACTTC. Amino acids: CASSGTSGGSYEQYF.

V gene TRBV27 combines with J gene TRBJ1-1; unclear D gene. The germline V gene has CDR1 MNHEY and CDR2 SMNVEV (reference sequence). V lost 3 bases and J 1 base, leaving 15 bases between the germline ends. The CDR3 has 16 amino acids. The DNA of the CDR3 is TGTGCCAGCAGTTTGAGGACGGCGGCTCAGAACACTGAAGCTTTCTTT. It is translated as CASSLRTAAQNTEAFF.

The chain employs TRBV10-3 and TRBJ2-5; TRBD1 agrees at 10 bases. Germline V gene lookup returns CDR1 ENHRY and CDR2 SYGVKD. The CDR3 is made up of 15 amino acids. Unmatched junction bases numbered 9, after V lost 6 bases and J lost 5 bases. This CDR3 is CAIRNPGQGRETQYF. The CDR3 nucleotides read TGTGCCATCAGAAACCCGGGACAGGGGAGGGAGACCCAGTACTTC.

The chain combines TRBV29-1 with TRBJ2-7, with no clear D. V was cut by 0 bases and J by 3 bases, with 9 bases left in between. The CDR3 totals 13 residues. The germline gives CDR1 SQVTM, CDR2 ANQGSEA. The CDR3 sequence is CSVEDRLNYEQYF. The DNA for the CDR3 is TGCAGCGTTGAAGACCGTCTTAACTACGAGCAGTACTTC.

V and J are TRBV7-9 and TRBJ2-5, with 9 bases aligning to TRBD1. Judging by the DNA end, TRBJ2-7 fits better; the J call may be wrong. CDR1 is SEHNR and CDR2 is FQNEAQ in the germline V gene (reference sequence). CDR3 length: 13 amino acids. The CDR3 DNA reads as TGTGCCAGCAGTCCGACAGGGGGGCACGAGCAGTACTTC. Translated, it gives CASSPTGGHEQYF.

The chain recombines TRBV27 with TRBJ2-2; 14 bases line up with TRBD2. After removal of 4 bases from V and 5 bases from J, the junction contained 6 bases not matched to a gene. Germline V gives CDR1 MNHEY, CDR2 SMNVEV (reference sequence). CDR3 length: 17 amino acids. CDR3 coding DNA: TGTGCCAGCAGTTCAGGGGGACTAGCGGGAGTTACCGGGGAGCTGTTTTTT. It codes for CASSSGGLAGVTGELFF.

This clone was seen just once. The chain has TRBV25-1 and TRBJ2-5, with a weak D call TRBD2 (6 bases). CDR1 is MGHDK and CDR2 is SYGVNS in the germline V gene. The germline V and J ends were trimmed by 8 bases and 6 bases, with 16 bases remaining between them. The CDR3 length is 13 residues. The CDR3 region has the DNA TGTGCCAGCTGGAAAGCGGGCCTGAAGACCCAGTACTTC. Amino acids: CASWKAGLKTQYF.

The CDR3 reads CSVVDRGTGNTIYF. The CDR3 nucleotides read TGCAGCGTTGTCGACAGGGGAACTGGAAACACCATATATTTT. The V call is TRBV29-1, the J call TRBJ1-3, with 8 bases identical to TRBD1. V lost 4 bases, J lost 2 bases, and 4 bases stayed unmatched. Germline-derived CDR1 and CDR2 are SQVTM and ANQGSEA. CDR3 length equals 14 residues.